One and the same sample provided the 32 T cell receptor beta chains below, sequenced in a study of CD4 T cells in relation to SARS-CoV-2 and coronaviruses. CD4+ T cells from unexposed donors were obtained before the COVID-19 pandemic (2011-2018). Isolation of CD4+ T cells took place after 10 days in culture. These receptors are not linked to any known antigen. The protocol was immunoSEQ multiplex PCR, while the TCRdb copy is restricted to in-frame clones and leaves out a portion. The sample records some 30,000 clones, 78% being singletons. Material: CD4+ T cells from PBMCs, cultured in vitro. The receptors here all came from a human donor in good health.

The genes are TRBV13 and TRBJ2-1; D is ambiguous. The length of the CDR3 is 14 residues. V was cut by 1 base and J by 3 bases, with 7 bases left in between. CDR1 is PRHDT and CDR2 is FYEKMQ in the germline V gene (reference sequence). This chain's CDR3 is CASSLDTVYNEQFF. The CDR3 region has the DNA TGTGCCAGCAGCTTAGACACGGTCTACAATGAGCAGTTCTTC.

V is TRBV18 and J is TRBJ2-7, with D tentatively TRBD1 (5 bases). CDR1 is KGHSH and CDR2 is LQKENI in the germline V gene. The CDR3 contains 14 residues. Trimming shortened V by 2 bases and J by 4 bases, and 12 bases separated the two germline ends. The CDR3 nucleotides read TGTGCCAGCTCACCAACCAGGGTACGGTACGAGCAGTACTTC. It codes for CASSPTRVRYEQYF.

This chain links TRBV10-3 with TRBJ2-7; possible D gene TRBD2, 5 bases. Germline-derived CDR1 and CDR2 are ENHRY and SYGVKD. V dropped 0 bases and J dropped 11 bases, with 17 bases sitting between them. The CDR3 covers 14 residues. The CDR3 sequence: CAISESTTLGLEYF. CDR3 bases: TGTGCCATCAGTGAGTCGACTACTCTGGGTTTGGAGTACTTC.

This clone is medium-sized (0.01 to 0.1%) within its sample. The chain is built from TRBV2 and TRBJ1-3, with D possibly matching TRBD1 (5 bases). Trimming took 6 bases from V and 4 from J, leaving 19 bases between them. There are 16 residues in the CDR3. CDR1 is SNHLY, CDR2 FYNNEI, per germline. The CDR3 loop is CASSVGGRGSGNTIYF. The CDR3 region has the DNA TGTGCCAGCAGCGTCGGTGGAAGGGGCTCGGGAAACACCATATATTTT.

The chain couples TRBV30 to TRBJ2-7; D not resolved. Germline V lookup: CDR1 GTSNPN, CDR2 SVGIG (reference sequence). The CDR3 has 11 amino acids. V gave up 1 base and J gave up 3 bases, with 4 bases separating them. Written as DNA, the CDR3 is TGTGCCTGGAGTGCCAACTACGAGCAGTACTTC. It yields the protein CAWSANYEQYF.

The CDR3 sequence is CATSDPPGQGPAVSSYEQYF. CDR3 bases: TGTGCCACCAGTGATCCTCCGGGACAGGGGCCCGCGGTAAGCTCCTACGAGCAGTACTTC. The rearrangement links TRBV24-1 to TRBJ2-7; 10 bases fit TRBD1. CDR1 is KGHDR, CDR2 SFDVKD, per germline. The CDR3 runs 20 residues. The V segment lost 3 bases and the J segment 0 bases; nucleotides outside the gene matches: 16.

The CDR3 sequence: CASSLHEQYF. CDR3 DNA: TGTGCCAGCAGTTTACACGAGCAGTACTTC. V usage is TRBV12-3 or TRBV12-4 and J usage is TRBJ2-7; D uncertain. CDR3 length equals 10 residues. The V and J ends lost 2 bases and 5 bases respectively, with 1 base between them.

The chain is built from TRBV7-2 and TRBJ2-7, with D tentatively TRBD2 (5 bases). The CDR3 spans 13 residues. V gave up 4 bases and J gave up 3 bases, with 10 bases separating them. Germline CDR1 is SGHTA and CDR2 is FQGNSA. The CDR3 reads CASSSYRGYEQYF. The CDR3 region has the DNA TGTGCCAGCAGCTCGTATCGGGGCTACGAGCAGTACTTC.

This clone is medium-sized by share. The chain employs TRBV19 and TRBJ2-1; 7 positions match TRBD2. V dropped 6 bases and J dropped 4; count of bases not matched to a gene: 6. From germline, CDR1 is LNHDA and CDR2 SQIVND (reference sequence). The CDR3 covers 14 residues. CDR3 in amino acids: CASRRASGYNEQFF. The CDR3 DNA reads TGTGCCAGTAGAAGGGCTAGCGGTTACAATGAGCAGTTCTTC.

The rearrangement joins TRBV28 to TRBJ2-6; no clear D gene. V gave up 5 bases and J gave up 1 base, with 9 bases separating them. CDR3 length: 15 residues. Germline loops: CDR1 MDHEN, CDR2 SYDVKM. This chain's CDR3 is CASSASLSGANVLTF. For the CDR3, the DNA is TGTGCCAGCAGTGCATCATTGTCTGGGGCCAACGTCCTGACTTTC.

The rearrangement uses TRBV7-9 and TRBJ1-1; no definite D call. Germline V gene data show CDR1 as SEHNR and CDR2 as FQNEAQ (reference sequence). This CDR3 contains 13 residues. Trimming took 2 bases from V and 1 from J, leaving 5 bases between them. The CDR3 is CASSLRGNTEAFF. CDR3 in DNA: TGTGCCAGCAGCTTACGGGGGAACACTGAAGCTTTCTTT.

The J gene is TRBJ2-7, the V gene TRBV5-1, with 12 bases identical to TRBD2. The CDR3 has 16 residues. Losses at the gene ends were 4 bases for V and 2 bases for J; bases not matched to a gene: 7. Germline lookup yields CDR1 SGHRS and CDR2 YFSETQ. This CDR3 reads CASSPALAGGAYEQYF. The DNA of the CDR3 is TGCGCCAGCAGCCCCGCTCTAGCGGGAGGGGCCTACGAGCAGTACTTC.

J is TRBJ2-2 and V is TRBV6-5, with D hard to call. Germline CDR1 reads MNHEY; CDR2 reads SVGAGI. This CDR3 region has 13 residues. V lost 6 bases to trimming and J lost 7 bases, with 12 bases between them. The CDR3 DNA reads as TGTGCCAGCAGACCGGGCCCGAGCGGGGAGCTGTTTTTT. The encoded protein is CASRPGPSGELFF.

Written as DNA, the CDR3 is TGTGCCAGCAGTTACCGAGATAGCGGGGGAGGAGAGACCCAGTACTTC. Translating gives CASSYRDSGGGETQYF. The chain has TRBV6-5 and TRBJ2-5, with 9 bases that match TRBD2. The V segment lost 2 bases and the J segment 4 bases; nucleotides outside the gene matches: 8. The germline V gene encodes CDR1 MNHEY and CDR2 SVGAGI. The CDR3 totals 16 residues.

The chain carries TRBV2 and TRBJ2-7; unclear D gene. The germline CDR1 and CDR2 sequences are SNHLY and FYNNEI. Between the trimmed V and J ends, which lost 6 bases and 6 bases, there was a span of 9 bases. The CDR3 runs to 11 residues. The CDR3 here is CASRVLAEQYF. The CDR3 region has the DNA TGTGCCAGCAGAGTGTTAGCCGAGCAGTACTTC.

The chain couples TRBV5-1 to TRBJ2-3; D uncertain. In germline, CDR1 is SGHRS, CDR2 YFSETQ. There are 14 residues in the CDR3. Between the trimmed V and J ends, which lost 7 bases and 0 bases, there was a span of 12 bases. CDR3 DNA: TGCGCCAGCTACATCGGAGTTAGCACAGATACGCAGTATTTT. This sequence encodes CASYIGVSTDTQYF.

The chain employs TRBV10-2 and TRBJ2-1; 11 bases match TRBD1. Germline trimming cut 3 bases from V and 5 bases from J; bases unmatched to any gene: 3. The length of the CDR3 is 15 residues. Germline V gene lookup returns CDR1 WSHSY and CDR2 SAAADI. The CDR3 is CASSDPGQGDNEQFF. DNA of the CDR3: TGCGCCAGCAGTGATCCGGGACAGGGGGACAATGAGCAGTTCTTC.

V gene TRBV20-1 combines with J gene TRBJ1-5, with a weak D call TRBD1 (5 bases). The V gene lost 6 bases and the J gene lost 0 bases, with 15 bases spanning the gap. Germline CDR1 and CDR2: DFQATT and SNEGSKA (reference sequence). This CDR3 region has 15 residues. The CDR3 spells CSASRQPYSNQPQHF. CDR3 DNA sequence: TGCAGTGCCAGTCGACAGCCTTATAGCAATCAGCCCCAGCATTTT.

CDR3 sequence reads: CASSFGRRYNSPLHF. DNA for the CDR3: TGCGCCAGCAGTTTCGGCCGCAGATATAATTCACCCCTCCACTTT. The gene calls are TRBV10-2 and TRBJ1-6; D remains ambiguous. Trimming removed 5 bases from V and 4 bases from J, with 12 bases in between. The CDR3 runs 15 residues. Germline CDR1 is WSHSY and CDR2 is SAAADI.

This rearrangement joins TRBV16 to TRBJ1-5; the D gene is possibly TRBD1 (6 bases). V dropped 4 bases and J dropped 4 bases, with 23 bases sitting between them. Germline V gene data show CDR1 as KGHSY and CDR2 as FQNENV. The CDR3 consists of 18 residues. The CDR3 DNA sequence: TGTGCCAGCAGCCCAATGTCCCGGGACAAGGGCCTTAATCAGCCCCAGCATTTT. Translated: CASSPMSRDKGLNQPQHF.

Relative to its sample, this clone is large (0.1 to 1%). This sequence joins TRBV13 and TRBJ2-1; 10 bases are a match to TRBD2. CDR3 length equals 20 residues. V lost 5 bases, J lost 1 base, and 17 bases stayed unmatched. Germline loops: CDR1 PRHDT, CDR2 FYEKMQ (reference sequence). The CDR3: CASSLRLAGVQRESYNEQFF. The CDR3 DNA reads as TGTGCCAGCAGCCTCCGGCTAGCGGGAGTACAAAGGGAGTCCTACAATGAGCAGTTCTTC.

The gene calls are TRBV28 and TRBJ1-1; 7 positions match TRBD1. The CDR3 length is 14 residues. V lost 4 bases to trimming and J lost 4 bases; unmatched junction nucleotides: 6. The germline V gene encodes CDR1 MDHEN and CDR2 SYDVKM. The CDR3 loop is CASSSPAGGTEAFF. CDR3 sequence (DNA): TGTGCCAGCAGTTCCCCGGCAGGGGGCACTGAAGCTTTCTTT.

This chain links TRBV6-5 with TRBJ1-6; 8 bases agree with TRBD1. CDR3 size: 16 residues. V trimming: 4 bases; J trimming: 6 bases; junction bases outside the gene matches: 8. The germline CDR1 and CDR2 sequences are MNHEY and SVGAGI. The CDR3 DNA is TGTGCCAGCAGTTTTACCGGGACAGGCCCTAATTCACCCCTCCACTTT. Its translation is CASSFTGTGPNSPLHF.

The chain employs TRBV7-2 and TRBJ1-5, with TRBD1 as a possible D gene (6 bases). Between the trimmed V and J ends, which lost 5 bases and 6 bases, there was a span of 17 bases. The germline CDR1 and CDR2 sequences are SGHTA and FQGNSA. This CDR3 region has 15 residues. The CDR3, as DNA: TGTGCCAGCAGCCGGGATTACAGGGCGGGTCAGCCCCAGCATTTT. Its protein product is CASSRDYRAGQPQHF. The variable domain in full, completed from reference TRBV7-2 and TRBJ1-5, reads GAGVSQSPSNKVTEKGKDVELRCDPISGHTALYWYRQSLGQGLEFLIYFQGNSAPDKSGLPSDRFSAERTGGSVSTLTIQRTQQEDSAVYLCASSRDYRAGQPQHFGDGTRLSIL.

The chain recombines TRBV19 with TRBJ2-7, with a weak D call TRBD1 (7 bases). The CDR3 extends over 14 amino acids. V lost 5 bases to trimming and J lost 1 base, with 12 bases between them. The V gene's germline CDR1 is LNHDA and CDR2 SQIVND (reference sequence). The chain's CDR3 is CASSGRGESYEQYF. The CDR3, as DNA: TGTGCCAGTAGTGGCAGGGGGGAGTCCTACGAGCAGTACTTC.

The chain uses TRBV11-2 and TRBJ2-7; a possible D gene is TRBD2 (5 bases). Germline V gene lookup returns CDR1 SGHAT and CDR2 FQNNGV. The CDR3 spans 13 residues. V lost 5 bases, J lost 6 bases, and 14 bases lay in between. CDR3 amino acids: CASSRGRAAEQYF. For the CDR3, the DNA is TGTGCCAGCAGCCGCGGGCGGGCAGCCGAGCAGTACTTC.

The rearrangement links TRBV11-1 to TRBJ1-1, with a tentative D call TRBD1 (6 bases). CDR3 size: 16 residues. The V end was cut by 2 bases, the J end by 0 bases, with 13 bases between. Germline-derived CDR1 and CDR2 are SGHAT and FQDESV (reference sequence). This CDR3 is CASSLRGGRLNTEAFF. The CDR3, as DNA: TGTGCCAGCAGCTTACGGGGGGGCAGGCTGAACACTGAAGCTTTCTTT.

J is TRBJ2-2 and V is TRBV7-2; possibly TRBD1 for D (6 bases). This CDR3 contains 14 residues. V lost 3 bases, J lost 4 bases, and 9 bases lay in between. The V gene's germline CDR1 is SGHTA and CDR2 FQGNSA. DNA of the CDR3: TGTGCCAGCAGCTTGCACAGGGCCACCGGGGAGCTGTTTTTT. Encoded protein: CASSLHRATGELFF.

There are a few counts of this clone. The chain joins TRBV5-1 to TRBJ2-7; D perhaps matches TRBD2 (6 bases). The CDR3 contains 14 residues. V gave up 1 base and J gave up 9 bases, with 17 bases separating them. Germline CDR1 and CDR2: SGHRS and YFSETQ. Here the CDR3 reads CASSLTDYRLVQYF. In nucleotides, the CDR3 is TGCGCCAGCAGCTTGACGGACTACCGCCTCGTGCAGTACTTC.

The V call is TRBV2, the J call TRBJ1-6, with 7 bases fitting TRBD1. Unmatched junction bases numbered 12, after V lost 6 bases and J lost 13 bases. This CDR3 region has 14 residues. Germline CDR1 and CDR2: SNHLY and FYNNEI. DNA for the CDR3: TGTGCCAGCAGATACGGACAGGCCCAAGGCCCCCTCCACTTT. As protein: CASRYGQAQGPLHF.

The gene calls are TRBV2 and TRBJ1-2; no reliable D call. Germline-derived CDR1 and CDR2 are SNHLY and FYNNEI. The germline V and J ends were trimmed by 1 base and 4 bases, with 10 bases remaining between them. The CDR3 consists of 14 residues. The CDR3 nucleotides read TGTGCCAGCAGTGAAGAGTCAGCAACCTATGGCTACACCTTC. Amino acid sequence: CASSEESATYGYTF.

This sequence joins TRBV30 and TRBJ1-5; weak D call: TRBD1 (6 bases). Per germline, CDR1 GTSNPN and CDR2 SVGIG (reference sequence). The germline V and J ends were trimmed by 0 bases and 7 bases, with 10 bases remaining between them. The length of the CDR3 is 13 residues. The CDR3 loop is CAWSVRGDQPQHF. In DNA form, the CDR3 reads TGTGCCTGGAGTGTGAGGGGGGACCAGCCCCAGCATTTT.